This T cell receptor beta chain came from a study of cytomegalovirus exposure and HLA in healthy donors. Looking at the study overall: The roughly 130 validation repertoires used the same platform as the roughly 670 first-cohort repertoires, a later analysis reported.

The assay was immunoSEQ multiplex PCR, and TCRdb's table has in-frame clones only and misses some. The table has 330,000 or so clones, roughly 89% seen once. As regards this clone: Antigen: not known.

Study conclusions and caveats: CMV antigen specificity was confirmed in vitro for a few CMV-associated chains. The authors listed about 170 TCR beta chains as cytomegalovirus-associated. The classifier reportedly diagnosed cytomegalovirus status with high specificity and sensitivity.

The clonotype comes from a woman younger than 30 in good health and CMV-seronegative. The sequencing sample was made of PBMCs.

The CDR3 coding sequence is TGTGCCAGCAGCGCGGAGACGAGCCTAGCGGAAAAAAACATTCAGTACTTC. Translating it yields CASSAETSLAEKNIQYF. The chain couples TRBV9 to TRBJ2-4; 7 nucleotides agree with TRBD2. The CDR3 loop spans 17 amino acids. Unmatched junction bases numbered 13, after V lost 3 bases and J lost 4 bases. Germline V gene data show CDR1 as SGDLS and CDR2 as YYNGEE.